This TCR beta chain was captured by sequencing in a study of blood T cell repertoires in COVID-19. Study at large: Acute and convalescent COVID-19 specimens originated in the United States, Italy and Spain. PBMCs, B-cell-depleted T cells, or T cells provided the cDNA or gDNA that made up the material.

Produced via immunoSEQ multiplex PCR; TCRdb's table is partial and in-frame only. The data show more than 150,000 clones, with roughly four fifths seen just once and approximately 6.2% held by the top ten. Trimming shortened V by 5 bases and J by 4 bases, and 14 bases separated the two germline ends. The CDR3 is 13 residues long. CDR1 SQVTM and CDR2 ANQGSEA come from the germline V gene. Sequenced input: peripheral blood. The sequence came from a middle-aged woman with acute or convalescent COVID-19. The chain carries TRBV29-1 and TRBJ1-1; a weak D match, TRBD1 (5 bases). CDR3 in amino acids: CSVSGARGTEAFF. The CDR3 bases are TGCAGCGTTTCTGGGGCGAGAGGCACTGAAGCTTTCTTT.